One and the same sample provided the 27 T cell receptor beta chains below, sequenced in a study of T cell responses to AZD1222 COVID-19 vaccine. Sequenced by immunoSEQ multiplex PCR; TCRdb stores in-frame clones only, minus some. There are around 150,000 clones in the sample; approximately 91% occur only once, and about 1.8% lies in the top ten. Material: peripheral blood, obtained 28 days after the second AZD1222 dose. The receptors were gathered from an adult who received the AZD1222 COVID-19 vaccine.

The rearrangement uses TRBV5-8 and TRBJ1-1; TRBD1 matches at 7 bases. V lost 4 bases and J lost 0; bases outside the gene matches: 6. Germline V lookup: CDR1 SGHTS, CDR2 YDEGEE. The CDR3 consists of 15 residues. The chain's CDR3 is CASSPATGVNTEAFF. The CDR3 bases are TGTGCCAGCAGCCCCGCCACAGGGGTGAACACTGAAGCTTTCTTT.

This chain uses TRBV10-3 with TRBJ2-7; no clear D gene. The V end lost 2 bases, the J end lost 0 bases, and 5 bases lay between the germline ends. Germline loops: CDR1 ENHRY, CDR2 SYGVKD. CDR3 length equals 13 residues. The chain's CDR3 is CAISEGDSYEQYF. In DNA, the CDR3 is TGTGCCATCAGTGAGGGGGACTCCTACGAGCAGTACTTC.

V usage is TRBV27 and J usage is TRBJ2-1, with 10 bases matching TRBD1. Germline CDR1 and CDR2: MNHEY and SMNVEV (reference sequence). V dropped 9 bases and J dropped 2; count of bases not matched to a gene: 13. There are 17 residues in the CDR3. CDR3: CASIYSLGTGAYNEQFF. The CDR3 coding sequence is TGTGCCAGTATTTACTCCCTCGGGACAGGGGCCTACAATGAGCAGTTCTTC.

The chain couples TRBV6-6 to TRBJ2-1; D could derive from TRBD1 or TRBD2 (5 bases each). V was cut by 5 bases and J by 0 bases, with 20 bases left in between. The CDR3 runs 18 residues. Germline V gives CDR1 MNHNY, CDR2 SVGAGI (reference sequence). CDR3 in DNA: TGTGCCAGCAGTCCACGGCCGGGGCGGTGGACCTCCTACAATGAGCAGTTCTTC. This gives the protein CASSPRPGRWTSYNEQFF.

CDR3 region: CASSWTKEKLFF. The CDR3 nucleotides are TGTGCCAGCAGTTGGACGAAGGAAAAACTGTTTTTT. V is TRBV28 and J is TRBJ1-4; the D is unclear. Per the germline V gene, CDR1 is MDHEN and CDR2 is SYDVKM. The CDR3 sequence is 12 residues long. Trimming took off 4 bases at V and 8 bases at J, with 8 bases between the two ends.

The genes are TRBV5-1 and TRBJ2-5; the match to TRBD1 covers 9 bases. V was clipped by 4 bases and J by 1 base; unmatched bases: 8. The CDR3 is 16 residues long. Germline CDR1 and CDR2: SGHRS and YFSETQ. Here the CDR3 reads CASSITGQGSQETQYF. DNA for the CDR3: TGCGCCAGCAGCATAACGGGACAGGGATCCCAAGAGACCCAGTACTTC.

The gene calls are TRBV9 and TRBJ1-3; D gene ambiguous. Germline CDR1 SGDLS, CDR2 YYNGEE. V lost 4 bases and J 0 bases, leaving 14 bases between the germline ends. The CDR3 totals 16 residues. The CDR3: CASSLAESDSGNTIYF. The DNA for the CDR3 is TGTGCCAGCAGCTTGGCAGAAAGTGACTCTGGAAACACCATATATTTT.

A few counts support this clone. The CDR3 reads CASSLAALGLLNTGELFF. In DNA, the CDR3 is TGCGCCAGCAGCTTGGCTGCCCTCGGCCTACTTAACACCGGGGAGCTGTTTTTT. The V call is TRBV5-1, the J call TRBJ2-2; D gene unclear. The CDR3 has 18 amino acids. The V end lost 0 bases, the J end lost 2 bases, and 17 bases lay between the germline ends. From germline, CDR1 is SGHRS and CDR2 YFSETQ. Drawing the rest from reference TRBV5-1 and TRBJ2-2, the complete variable domain is KAGVTQTPRYLIKTRGQQVTLSCSPISGHRSVSWYQQTPGQGLQFLFEYFSETQRNKGNFPGRFSGRQFSNSRSEMNVSTLELGDSALYLCASSLAALGLLNTGELFFGEGSRLTVL.

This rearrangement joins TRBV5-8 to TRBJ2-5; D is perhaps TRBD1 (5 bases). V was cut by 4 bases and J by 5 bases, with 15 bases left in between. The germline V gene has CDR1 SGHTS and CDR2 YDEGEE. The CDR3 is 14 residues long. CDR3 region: CASSKRGPLETQYF. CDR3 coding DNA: TGTGCCAGCAGCAAAAGGGGCCCTCTGGAGACCCAGTACTTC. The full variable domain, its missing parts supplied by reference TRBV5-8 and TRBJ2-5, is EAGVTQSPTHLIKTRGQQATLRCSPISGHTSVYWYQQALGLGLQFLLWYDEGEERNRGNFPPRFSGRQFPNYSSELNVNALELEDSALYLCASSKRGPLETQYFGPGTRLLVL.

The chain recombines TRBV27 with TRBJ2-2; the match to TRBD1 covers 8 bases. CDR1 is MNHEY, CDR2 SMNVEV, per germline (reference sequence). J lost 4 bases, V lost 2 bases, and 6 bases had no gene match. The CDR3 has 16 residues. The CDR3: CASSLTDRVSTGELFF. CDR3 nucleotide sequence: TGTGCCAGCAGTTTAACGGACAGGGTGAGCACCGGGGAGCTGTTTTTT.

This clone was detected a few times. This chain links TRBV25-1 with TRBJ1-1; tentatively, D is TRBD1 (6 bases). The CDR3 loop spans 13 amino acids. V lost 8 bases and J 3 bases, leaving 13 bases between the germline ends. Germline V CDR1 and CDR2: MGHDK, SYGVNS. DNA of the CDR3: TGTGCCAGCCTATCTCAGGGGTACACTGAAGCTTTCTTT. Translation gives CASLSQGYTEAFF.

In DNA, the CDR3 is TGTGCCTGGAGTGACCCTAGGGGGACTAATGAAAAACTGTTTTTT. Translating it yields CAWSDPRGTNEKLFF. This chain uses TRBV30 with TRBJ1-4; tentatively, D is TRBD1 (6 bases). The germline V gene has CDR1 GTSNPN and CDR2 SVGIG (reference sequence). CDR3 size: 15 residues. Trimming left V 1 base short and J 2 bases short, with 11 bases between.

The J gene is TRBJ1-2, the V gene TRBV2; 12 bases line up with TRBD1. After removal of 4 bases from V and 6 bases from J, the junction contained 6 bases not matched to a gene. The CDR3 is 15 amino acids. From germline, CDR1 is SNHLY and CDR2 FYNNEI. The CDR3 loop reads CASSAGTGGLNGYTF. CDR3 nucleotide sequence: TGTGCCAGCAGTGCTGGGACAGGGGGCCTCAATGGCTACACCTTC.

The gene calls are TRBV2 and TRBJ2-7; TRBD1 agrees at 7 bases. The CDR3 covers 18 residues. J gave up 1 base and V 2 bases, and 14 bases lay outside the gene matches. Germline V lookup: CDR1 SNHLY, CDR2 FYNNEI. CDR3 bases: TGTGCCAGCAGTGAACCTAAGGTTAGGACAGGTTTGTCCTACGAGCAGTACTTC. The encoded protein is CASSEPKVRTGLSYEQYF.

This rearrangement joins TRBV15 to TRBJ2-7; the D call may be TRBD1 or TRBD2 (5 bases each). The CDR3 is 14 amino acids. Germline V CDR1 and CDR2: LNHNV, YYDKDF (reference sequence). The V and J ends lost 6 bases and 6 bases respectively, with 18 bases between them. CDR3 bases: TGTGCCACCAGGGGACCAGGGCCCACGGGCGAGCAGTACTTC. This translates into CATRGPGPTGEQYF.

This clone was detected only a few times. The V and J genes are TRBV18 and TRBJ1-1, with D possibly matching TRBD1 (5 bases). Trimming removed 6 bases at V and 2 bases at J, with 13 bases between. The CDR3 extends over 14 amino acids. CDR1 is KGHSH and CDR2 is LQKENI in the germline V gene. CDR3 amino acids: CASSGGQGNTEAFF. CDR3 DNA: TGTGCCAGCTCTGGTGGGCAGGGAAACACTGAAGCTTTCTTT.

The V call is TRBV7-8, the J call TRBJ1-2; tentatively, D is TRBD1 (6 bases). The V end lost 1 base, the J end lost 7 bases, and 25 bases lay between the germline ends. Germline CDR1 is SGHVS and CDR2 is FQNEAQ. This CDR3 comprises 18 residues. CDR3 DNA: TGTGCCAGCAGCTTAGGCCCCAGGCAGGGGACGTCTTTTAGTGGCTACACCTTC. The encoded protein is CASSLGPRQGTSFSGYTF.

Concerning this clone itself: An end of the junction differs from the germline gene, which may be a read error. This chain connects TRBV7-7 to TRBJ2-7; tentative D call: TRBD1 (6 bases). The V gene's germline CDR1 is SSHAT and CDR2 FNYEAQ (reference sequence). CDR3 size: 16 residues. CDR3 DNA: TGTGCTAGCAGCCCTAATTCTGACAGGACCTCCTACGAGCAGTACTTC. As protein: CASSPNSDRTSYEQYF.

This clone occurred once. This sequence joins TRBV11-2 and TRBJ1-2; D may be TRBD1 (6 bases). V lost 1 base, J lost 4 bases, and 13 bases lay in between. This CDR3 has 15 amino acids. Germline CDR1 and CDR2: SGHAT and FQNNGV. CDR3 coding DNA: TGTGCCAGCAGCTTAGTAGGGGGGCTGGGCTATGGCTACACCTTC. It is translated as CASSLVGGLGYGYTF.

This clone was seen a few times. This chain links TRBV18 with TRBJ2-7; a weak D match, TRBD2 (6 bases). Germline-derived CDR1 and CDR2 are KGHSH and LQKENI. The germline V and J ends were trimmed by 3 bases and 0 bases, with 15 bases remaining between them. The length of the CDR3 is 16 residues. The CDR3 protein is CASSPLGGKGSYEQYF. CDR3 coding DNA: TGTGCCAGCTCACCCTTGGGGGGTAAGGGCTCCTACGAGCAGTACTTC.

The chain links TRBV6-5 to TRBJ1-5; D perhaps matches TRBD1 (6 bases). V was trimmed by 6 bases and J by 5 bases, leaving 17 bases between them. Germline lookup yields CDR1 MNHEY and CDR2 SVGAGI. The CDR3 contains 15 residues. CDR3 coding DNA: TGTGCCAGCAGGGACAGACCAGACGGGTATCAGCCCCAGCATTTT. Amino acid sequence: CASRDRPDGYQPQHF.

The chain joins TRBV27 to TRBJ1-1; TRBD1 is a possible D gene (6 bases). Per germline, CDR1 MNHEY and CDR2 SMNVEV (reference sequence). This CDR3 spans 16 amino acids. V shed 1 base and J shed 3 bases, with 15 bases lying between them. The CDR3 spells CASSLLGTGFDTEAFF. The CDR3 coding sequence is TGTGCCAGCAGTTTATTAGGAACAGGGTTTGACACTGAAGCTTTCTTT.

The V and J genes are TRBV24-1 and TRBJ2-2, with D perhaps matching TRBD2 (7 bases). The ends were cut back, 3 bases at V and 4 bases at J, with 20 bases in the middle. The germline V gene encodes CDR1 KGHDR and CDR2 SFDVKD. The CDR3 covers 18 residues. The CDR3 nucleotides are TGTGCCACCAGTGATGTCCAGGGGAAGGGGAGGGGCACCGGGGAGCTGTTTTTT. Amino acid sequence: CATSDVQGKGRGTGELFF.

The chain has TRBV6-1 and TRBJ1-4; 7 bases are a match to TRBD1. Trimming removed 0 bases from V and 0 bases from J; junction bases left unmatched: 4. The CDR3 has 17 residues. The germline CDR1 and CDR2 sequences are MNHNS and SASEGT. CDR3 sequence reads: CASSEAWTGPTNEKLFF. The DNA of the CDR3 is TGTGCCAGCAGTGAAGCGTGGACAGGTCCAACTAATGAAAAACTGTTTTTT.

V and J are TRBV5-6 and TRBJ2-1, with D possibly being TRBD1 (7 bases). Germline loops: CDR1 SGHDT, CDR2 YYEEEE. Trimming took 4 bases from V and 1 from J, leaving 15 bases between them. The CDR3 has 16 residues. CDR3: CASSPRGLASYNEQFF. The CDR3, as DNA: TGTGCCAGCAGCCCGAGGGGGCTAGCGTCCTACAATGAGCAGTTCTTC.

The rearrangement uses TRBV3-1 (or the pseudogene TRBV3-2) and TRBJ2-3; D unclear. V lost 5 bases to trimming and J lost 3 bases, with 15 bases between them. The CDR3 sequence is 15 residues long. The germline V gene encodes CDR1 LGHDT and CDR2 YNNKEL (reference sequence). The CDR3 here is CASSGPGLTTDTQYF. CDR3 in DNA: TGTGCCAGCAGCGGACCGGGCCTAACTACAGATACGCAGTATTTT.

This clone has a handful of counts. In DNA, the CDR3 is TGTGCCAGCAGCTTAGTTTCTACAGGGAGGGATGGCTACACCTTC. Its protein product is CASSLVSTGRDGYTF. The chain carries TRBV7-9 and TRBJ1-2; weak D call: TRBD1 (6 bases). Germline-derived CDR1 and CDR2 are SEHNR and FQNEAQ (reference sequence). V lost 1 base to trimming and J lost 6 bases, with 15 bases between them. CDR3 length: 15 residues.